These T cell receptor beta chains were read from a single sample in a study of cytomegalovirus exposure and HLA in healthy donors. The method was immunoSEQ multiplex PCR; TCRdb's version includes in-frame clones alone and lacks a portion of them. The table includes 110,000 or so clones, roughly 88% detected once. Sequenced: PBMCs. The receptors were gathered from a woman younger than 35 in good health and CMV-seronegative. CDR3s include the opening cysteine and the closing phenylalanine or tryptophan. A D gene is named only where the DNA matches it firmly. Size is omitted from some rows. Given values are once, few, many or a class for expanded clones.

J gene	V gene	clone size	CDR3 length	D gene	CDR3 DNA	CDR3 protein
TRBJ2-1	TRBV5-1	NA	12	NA	TGCGCCAGCAGCTCTACGTACAATGAGCAGTTCTTC	CASSSTYNEQFF
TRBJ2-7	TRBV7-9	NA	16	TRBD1	TGTGCCAGCAGCTTTGGAGACAGGGAGAATTGGGACGAGCAGTACTTC	CASSFGDRENWDEQYF
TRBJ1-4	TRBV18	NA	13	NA	TGTGCCAGCTCACCAGAGTTAAATGAAAAACTGTTTTTT	CASSPELNEKLFF
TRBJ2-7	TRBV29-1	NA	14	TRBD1	TGCAGCGTTGATAGGACAGGGGGCACGGACGAGCAGTACTTC	CSVDRTGGTDEQYF
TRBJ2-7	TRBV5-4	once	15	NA	TGTGCCAGCAGCTTGCCGGAGCAGAATCACTACGAGCAGTACTTC	CASSLPEQNHYEQYF
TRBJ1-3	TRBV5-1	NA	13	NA	TGCGCCAGCAGCTTGACGGCTGGAAACACCATATATTTT	CASSLTAGNTIYF
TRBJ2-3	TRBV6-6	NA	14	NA	TGTGCCAGCAGTGGAGGGGCCGCCACAGATACGCAGTATTTT	CASSGGAATDTQYF
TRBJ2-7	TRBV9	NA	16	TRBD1	TGTGCCAGCAGCGCCAACTACCCGACAGGGACCGGCGAGCAGTACTTC	CASSANYPTGTGEQYF
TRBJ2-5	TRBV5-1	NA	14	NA	TGCGCCAGCAGCTTTCGTGGGGGCTCAGAGACCCAGTACTTC	CASSFRGGSETQYF
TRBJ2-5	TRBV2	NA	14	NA	TGTGCCAGTGAACACCAGGGTGCCCAAGAGACCCAGTACTTC	CASEHQGAQETQYF
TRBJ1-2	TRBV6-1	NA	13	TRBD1	TGTGCCAACGCGGACAGGGATTTAGGTGGCTACACCTTC	CANADRDLGGYTF
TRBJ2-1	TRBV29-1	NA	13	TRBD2	TGCAGCGTTGAGCGGGGGGGCTACAATGAGCAGTTCTTC	CSVERGGYNEQFF
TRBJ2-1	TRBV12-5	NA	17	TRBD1	TGTGCTAGTGGTTTGGTTGGGATGGACAGGGCTTACAATGAGCAGTTCTTC	CASGLVGMDRAYNEQFF
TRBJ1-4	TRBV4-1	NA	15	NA	TGCGCCAGCAGCCAAAGAGAGGGAGCTAATGAAAAACTGTTTTTT	CASSQREGANEKLFF
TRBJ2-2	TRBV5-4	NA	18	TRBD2	TGTGCCAGCAGCCTTAACGGACCACGGGGGGGCCTCACCGGGGAGCTGTTTTTT	CASSLNGPRGGLTGELFF
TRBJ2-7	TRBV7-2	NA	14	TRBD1	TGTGCCAGCAGACGAAACGACAGGGGGCACGAGCAGTACTTC	CASRRNDRGHEQYF
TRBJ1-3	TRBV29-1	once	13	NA	TGCAGCGTTGAGAGCGGGTCTGGAAACACCATATATTTT	CSVESGSGNTIYF
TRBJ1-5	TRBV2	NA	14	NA	TGTGCCAGCAGTGGACAGACCAAAAATCAGCCCCAGCATTTT	CASSGQTKNQPQHF
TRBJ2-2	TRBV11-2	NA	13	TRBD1	TGTGCCAGCAGTTCCAGTCCAGGGGGACAACTGTTTTTT	CASSSSPGGQLFF
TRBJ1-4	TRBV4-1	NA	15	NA	TGCGCCAGCAGCCAAGGGTGGATGAGGGATGAAAAACTGTTTTTT	CASSQGWMRDEKLFF
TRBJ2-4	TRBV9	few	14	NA	TGTGCCAGCAGCGAAGGACAAAGCTTAAACATTCAGTACTTC	CASSEGQSLNIQYF
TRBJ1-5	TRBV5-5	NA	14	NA	TGTGCCAGCAAGCATTCAGGGGTAGATCAGCCCCAGCATTTT	CASKHSGVDQPQHF
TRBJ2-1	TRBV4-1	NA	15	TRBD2	TGCGCCAGCAGCCAAGGTAGCGGGGGGTACAATGAGCAGTTCTTC	CASSQGSGGYNEQFF
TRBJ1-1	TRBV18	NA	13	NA	TGTGCCAGCTCACAGGGGATCAACACTGAAGCTTTCTTT	CASSQGINTEAFF
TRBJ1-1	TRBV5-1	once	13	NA	TGCGCCAGCCGGGGAGGAGGGGCCACTGAAGCTTTCTTT	CASRGGGATEAFF
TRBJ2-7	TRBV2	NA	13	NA	TGTGCCAGCCATCGACAGGAGCCCTACGAGCAGTACTTC	CASHRQEPYEQYF
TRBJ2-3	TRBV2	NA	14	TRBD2	TGTGCCAGCAGTGACCCCGGGACTAGCAGTGGGCAGTATTTT	CASSDPGTSSGQYF
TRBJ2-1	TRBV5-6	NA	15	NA	TGTGCCAGCAGCTTGGGGACACACTCCTACAATGAGCAGTTCTTC	CASSLGTHSYNEQFF
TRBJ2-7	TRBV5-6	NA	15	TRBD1	TGTGCCAGCAGCTCAACCGGGACAGGGCTTTACGAGCAGTACTTC	CASSSTGTGLYEQYF
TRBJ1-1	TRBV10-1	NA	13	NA	TGCGCCAGTAAACAGGGCCTGAACACTGAAGCTTTCTTT	CASKQGLNTEAFF
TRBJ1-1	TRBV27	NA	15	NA	TGTGCCAGCATCTTCGACGGAGGAGGTCGCACTGAAGCTTTCTTT	CASIFDGGGRTEAFF
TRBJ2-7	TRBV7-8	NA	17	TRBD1	TGTGCCAGCAGCTGGTCTTCGGGACAGGGGGCCGATTACGAGCAGTACTTC	CASSWSSGQGADYEQYF
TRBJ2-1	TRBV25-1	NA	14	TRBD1	TGTGCCAGCAGTCAGGGGGTGCGCTACAATGAGCAGTTCTTC	CASSQGVRYNEQFF
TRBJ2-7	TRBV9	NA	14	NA	TGTGCCAGCAGCGCCCGGGACAATTCCTACGAGCAGTACTTC	CASSARDNSYEQYF
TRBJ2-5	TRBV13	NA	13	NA	TGTGCCAGCAGCTTTGACAGAGAAGAGACCCAGTACTTC	CASSFDREETQYF
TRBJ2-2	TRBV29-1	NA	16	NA	TGCAGCGTTTTAGGGACACGAGCTTCGAACACCGGGGAGCTGTTTTTT	CSVLGTRASNTGELFF
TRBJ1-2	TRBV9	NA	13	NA	TGTGCCAGCAGCGTAGCTCAGGATGTTGGCTACACCTTC	CASSVAQDVGYTF
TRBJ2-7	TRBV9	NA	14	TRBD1	TGTGCCAGCAGCTATACAGGGGCCACCTACGAGCAGTACTTC	CASSYTGATYEQYF